The 27 T cell receptor beta chains in this list originate from one sample, sequenced in a study of control samples from healthy donors and cancer patients. Data came from immunoSEQ multiplex PCR; TCRdb stores just in-frame clones and leaves some out. The sample records 35,000 to 45,000 clones, roughly 83% being singletons. Sequencing was done on a sample of blood. These TCRs come from a man between 60 and 70 years old in good health.

The chain recombines TRBV5-1 with TRBJ1-2; 12 bases line up with TRBD1. J lost 7 bases, V lost 4 bases, and 5 bases had no gene match. Germline V gene lookup returns CDR1 SGHRS and CDR2 YFSETQ. The CDR3 has 14 amino acids. The CDR3, as DNA: TGCGCCAGCAGCCCGGGACAGGGGGCGTCTGGCTACACCTTC. Translation: CASSPGQGASGYTF.

The chain uses TRBV11-2 and TRBJ1-2; D ambiguous. The V end lost 4 bases, the J end lost 3 bases, and 6 bases lay between the germline ends. There are 12 residues in the CDR3. Germline-derived CDR1 and CDR2 are SGHAT and FQNNGV. For the CDR3, the DNA is TGTGCCAGCAGCTCCCAGGACTATGGCTACACCTTC. Its protein product is CASSSQDYGYTF. Together with reference TRBV11-2 and TRBJ1-2, the CDR3 gives the full variable domain: EAGVAQSPRYKIIEKRQSVAFWCNPISGHATLYWYQQILGQGPKLLIQFQNNGVVDDSQLPKDRFSAERLKGVDSTLKIQPAKLEDSAVYLCASSSQDYGYTFGSGTRLTVV.

The chain joins TRBV19 to TRBJ1-5; 9 bases line up with TRBD1. V lost 5 bases and J lost 4; bases outside the gene matches: 6. The CDR3 has 15 residues. Per germline, CDR1 LNHDA and CDR2 SQIVND (reference sequence). In DNA, the CDR3 is TGTGCCAGTAGTTCCTACAGGGGGCGGAATCAGCCCCAGCATTTT. Amino acids: CASSSYRGRNQPQHF.

This chain joins TRBV2 and TRBJ2-1; 11 bases are shared with TRBD2. The length of the CDR3 is 16 residues. V was pared by 5 bases and J by 7 bases, with 10 bases of the junction left unmatched. Germline lookup yields CDR1 SNHLY and CDR2 FYNNEI. CDR3: CASSTSGSLLSNEQFF. CDR3 bases: TGTGCCAGCAGTACTAGCGGGAGCCTACTAAGTAATGAGCAGTTCTTC.

V usage is TRBV5-4 and J usage is TRBJ2-4, with TRBD1 as a possible D gene (6 bases). V was clipped by 4 bases and J by 5 bases, with 10 bases between them. CDR3 length equals 13 residues. Germline V CDR1 and CDR2: SGHNT, YYREEE (reference sequence). The CDR3 bases are TGTGCCAGCAGCCCTAGGACAGAAAACATTCAGTACTTC. This sequence encodes CASSPRTENIQYF.

The chain recombines TRBV18 with TRBJ2-3; D is possibly TRBD1 or TRBD2 (5 bases each). Germline V CDR1 and CDR2: KGHSH, LQKENI. The V end lost 2 bases, the J end lost 6 bases, and 6 bases lay between the germline ends. This CDR3 spans 12 amino acids. CDR3 nucleotides: TGTGCCAGCTCACCAGAGGGGGATACGCAGTATTTT. Its translation is CASSPEGDTQYF.

The rearrangement joins TRBV20-1 to TRBJ2-7, with D hard to call. Between the trimmed V and J ends, which lost 5 bases and 3 bases, there was a span of 8 bases. Germline V gene data show CDR1 as DFQATT and CDR2 as SNEGSKA (reference sequence). CDR3 length: 11 amino acids. The CDR3 protein is CSALGDYEQYF. The CDR3 DNA sequence: TGCAGTGCTTTAGGAGACTACGAGCAGTACTTC.

The CDR3 DNA is TGTGCCAGTAGTTCTCATTTCGACGAGACCCAGTACTTC. This translates into CASSSHFDETQYF. The chain links TRBV19 to TRBJ2-5, with D unresolved. The V gene lost 5 bases and the J gene lost 5 bases, with 12 bases spanning the gap. Germline V gene data show CDR1 as LNHDA and CDR2 as SQIVND (reference sequence). The CDR3 covers 13 residues.

The chain joins TRBV7-9 to TRBJ1-1, with 8 bases lining up with TRBD1. The V gene's germline CDR1 is SEHNR and CDR2 FQNEAQ (reference sequence). This CDR3 region has 15 residues. V shed 3 bases, J shed 6 bases, and the junction held 9 bases outside the gene matches. CDR3 sequence reads: CASSFGQGSGPEAFF. The CDR3 coding sequence is TGTGCCAGCAGCTTCGGACAGGGTTCAGGTCCTGAAGCTTTCTTT.

The rearrangement joins TRBV5-4 to TRBJ2-3, with D perhaps being TRBD1 or TRBD2 (6 bases each). This CDR3 is built from 17 residues. Trimming shortened V by 4 bases and J by 2 bases, and 20 bases separated the two germline ends. Germline V gene lookup returns CDR1 SGHNT and CDR2 YYREEE (reference sequence). CDR3 DNA sequence: TGTGCCAGCAGCCAGGGAGGTCCGGGACAACCCACAGATACGCAGTATTTT. Amino acid sequence: CASSQGGPGQPTDTQYF.

This clone was detected many times. V gene TRBV6-1 combines with J gene TRBJ1-4, with D unresolved. The ends were cut back, 1 base at V and 7 bases at J, with 13 bases in the middle. Looked up from germline, CDR1 is MNHNS and CDR2 is SASEGT. This CDR3 has 15 amino acids. In nucleotides, the CDR3 is TGTGCCAGCAGTGAAGGATTGACGTCGATTGAAAAACTGTTTTTT. Its translation is CASSEGLTSIEKLFF.

This clone appeared a single time. This rearrangement joins TRBV7-2 to TRBJ2-5; 9 bases match TRBD1. Germline V gene sequence: CDR1 SGHTA, CDR2 FQGNSA. The ends lost 4 bases at V and 4 bases at J; junction bases unmatched: 7. The CDR3 runs 15 residues. The CDR3: CASSYRGQGRETQYF. For the CDR3, the DNA is TGTGCCAGCAGCTACCGGGGACAGGGACGAGAGACCCAGTACTTC.

This clone appeared a single time. This rearrangement joins TRBV10-3 to TRBJ2-7; D tentatively reads TRBD1 or TRBD2 (5 bases each). Germline CDR1 reads ENHRY; CDR2 reads SYGVKD. The germline V and J ends were trimmed by 4 bases and 5 bases, with 12 bases remaining between them. This CDR3 spans 13 amino acids. CDR3 sequence reads: CAISGERDDEQYF. The CDR3 coding sequence is TGTGCCATCAGTGGGGAGAGGGACGACGAGCAGTACTTC.

The chain combines TRBV5-3 with TRBJ2-1; D possibly corresponds to TRBD2 (6 bases). TRBV5-3 is sorted into the ORF group, with uncertain function. This CDR3 is 18 amino acids long. Trimming removed 1 base from V and 4 bases from J, with 21 bases in between. This chain's CDR3 is CARSLRSGGTRPYNEQFF. The CDR3 coding sequence is TGTGCCAGAAGCTTGAGGAGTGGCGGGACCAGACCTTACAATGAGCAGTTCTTC.

V usage is TRBV20-1 and J usage is TRBJ1-2; D is ambiguous. CDR1 DFQATT and CDR2 SNEGSKA come from the germline V gene (reference sequence). The CDR3 length is 13 residues. The V end lost 3 bases, the J end lost 1 base, and 9 bases lay between the germline ends. The CDR3 DNA sequence: TGCAGTGCTAGTTTAGCTCTTAACTATGGCTACACCTTC. It encodes CSASLALNYGYTF.

The rearrangement links TRBV4-2 to TRBJ1-5; D is ambiguous. With 5 bases removed from V and 13 bases from J, the gap between germline ends came to 15 bases. The CDR3 runs 12 residues. From germline, CDR1 is LGHNA and CDR2 YNFKEQ. In DNA form, the CDR3 reads TGTGCCAGCAGCTCTCGACACTCAATTCAGCATTTT. This encodes CASSSRHSIQHF.

In its sample, this clone was seen once. V usage is TRBV6-2 or TRBV6-3 and J usage is TRBJ1-2; 12 positions match TRBD1. V lost 5 bases, J lost 8 bases, and 9 bases stayed unmatched. The CDR3 spans 15 residues. Germline V gene data show CDR1 as MNHEY and CDR2 as SVGEGT. CDR3 sequence reads: CASSLPGQGADGYTF. The CDR3 DNA sequence: TGTGCCAGCAGTCTACCGGGACAGGGGGCGGACGGCTACACCTTC.

The CDR3 nucleotides are TGTGCCAGCAGTCCTCTCATGGGCAGGTTCGCCAAAAACATTCAGTACTTC. Encoded protein: CASSPLMGRFAKNIQYF. This chain connects TRBV28 to TRBJ2-4; D call uncertain. The CDR3 contains 17 residues. The V end lost 5 bases, the J end lost 1 base, and 18 bases lay between the germline ends. Germline V gene data show CDR1 as MDHEN and CDR2 as SYDVKM.

The chain couples TRBV14 to TRBJ1-4; 8 bases agree with TRBD1. The CDR3 is made up of 14 amino acids. V was pared by 6 bases and J by 5 bases, with 5 bases of the junction left unmatched. Per the germline V gene, CDR1 is SGHDN and CDR2 is FVKESK. CDR3 DNA sequence: TGTGCCAGCAGGAAGACAGGGGAAAATGAAAAACTGTTTTTT. Translating it yields CASRKTGENEKLFF.

The V gene is TRBV29-1, the J gene TRBJ2-3; TRBD1 matches at 8 bases. The CDR3 extends over 15 amino acids. Germline CDR1 SQVTM, CDR2 ANQGSEA. J was trimmed by 2 bases and V by 7 bases; bases with no gene match: 11. The DNA of the CDR3 is TGCAGCGGTAAGGCAGGGGGCACTCCCACAGATACGCAGTATTTT. It codes for CSGKAGGTPTDTQYF.

This chain uses TRBV9 with TRBJ1-1, with D perhaps matching TRBD1 (6 bases). The germline V and J ends were trimmed by 1 base and 1 base, with 14 bases remaining between them. Germline CDR1 is SGDLS and CDR2 is YYNGEE. The CDR3 is made up of 16 amino acids. CDR3 bases: TGTGCCAGCAGCGTAACACCCTCGACAGGGAACACTGAAGCTTTCTTT. Residues: CASSVTPSTGNTEAFF.

The chain employs TRBV7-2 and TRBJ1-6; D gene ambiguous. The CDR3 length is 17 residues. V gave up 5 bases and J gave up 0 bases, with 14 bases separating them. Germline lookup yields CDR1 SGHTA and CDR2 FQGNSA. The CDR3 DNA follows: TGTGCCAGCAGCCCACAGCCATCGACCTCCTATAATTCACCCCTCCACTTT. Encoded protein: CASSPQPSTSYNSPLHF.

V gene TRBV9 combines with J gene TRBJ2-1, with TRBD2 matching over 10 bases. After removal of 4 bases from V and 4 bases from J, the junction contained 8 bases not matched to a gene. Germline lookup yields CDR1 SGDLS and CDR2 YYNGEE. The CDR3 totals 16 residues. In nucleotides, the CDR3 is TGTGCCAGCAGCCCAATAGCGGGGGGCCTTTACAATGAGCAGTTCTTC. Protein: CASSPIAGGLYNEQFF.

CDR3 coding DNA: TGTGCCAGCAGAAGGGCGGGGGAGAACACCGGGGAGCTGTTTTTT. It codes for CASRRAGENTGELFF. V usage is TRBV21-1 and J usage is TRBJ2-2; the table names TRBD2, a call not compared with the DNA. TRBV21-1 is shown as a pseudogene. The CDR3 spans 15 residues.

V gene TRBV29-1 combines with J gene TRBJ2-1, with D tentatively TRBD1 (5 bases). The CDR3 has 11 amino acids. Germline V gene lookup returns CDR1 SQVTM and CDR2 ANQGSEA. V shed 7 bases and J shed 7 bases, with 11 bases lying between them. CDR3 region: CSGGLANEQFF. The CDR3 DNA is TGCAGCGGGGGCCTTGCGAATGAGCAGTTCTTC.

The chain has TRBV28 and TRBJ1-4, with unresolved D. Looked up from germline, CDR1 is MDHEN and CDR2 is SYDVKM. The CDR3 contains 16 residues. Trimming took off 2 bases at V and 0 bases at J, with 10 bases between the two ends. The CDR3 nucleotides are TGTGCCAGCAGTTTAGTGGGCCCCACAACTAATGAAAAACTGTTTTTT. Translation gives CASSLVGPTTNEKLFF.

A word on this clone: At one end, the junction sequence differs from germline, possibly due to a read error. This chain links TRBV27 with TRBJ2-7; D tentatively reads TRBD1 or TRBD2 (5 bases each). The CDR3 is 14 residues long. From germline, CDR1 is MNHEY and CDR2 SMNVEV (reference sequence). CDR3 in amino acids: CVSSLVMWGNEQYF. CDR3 nucleotide sequence: TGTGTCAGCAGTCTCGTTATGTGGGGGAACGAGCAGTACTTC.